The clone carrying this T cell receptor beta chain was detected once. The antigen is not known. These data originate in a study of cytomegalovirus exposure and HLA in healthy donors. Findings and limits, study-wide: Some highly shared sequence variants likely arose as a pipeline artifact.

This PCR relied on a set of 60 Vbeta primers and 13 Jbeta primers. Repertoires were generated with immunoSEQ multiplex PCR, while TCRdb's copy carries only in-frame clones and drops some. The sample lists some 150,000 clones; about two thirds were seen once. The V end lost 8 bases, the J end lost 3 bases, and 17 bases lay between the germline ends. Germline loops: CDR1 MDHEN, CDR2 SYDVKM. The CDR3 consists of 14 residues. Sequenced input: PBMCs. The clonotype originates from a woman aged 35 to 49 in good health and CMV-seronegative. The rearrangement uses TRBV28 and TRBJ2-7, with D perhaps TRBD1 (5 bases). Here the CDR3 reads CASSRGPRGYEQYF. The CDR3 coding sequence is TGTGCCAGCTCTAGGGGCCCCAGAGGCTACGAGCAGTACTTC.